These 10 T cell receptor beta chains were sequenced from one sample in a study of cytomegalovirus exposure and HLA in healthy donors. With 60 Vbeta and 13 Jbeta primers, the PCR was carried out. Method: immunoSEQ multiplex PCR; TCRdb's copy keeps in-frame clones and lacks some. The sample lists tens of thousands of clones; around 68% were seen once. Sequencing was performed on PBMCs. The receptor source for this set is a woman in her 30s in good health and CMV-seronegative.

A few counts support this clone. This chain joins TRBV5-1 and TRBJ1-1; the D is unclear. The CDR3 is 15 amino acids. Germline-derived CDR1 and CDR2 are SGHRS and YFSETQ. V was shortened by 5 bases and J by 1 base, with 15 bases between the two germline ends. CDR3 loop: CASSLWAAGNTEAFF. The DNA for the CDR3 is TGCGCCAGCAGTCTGTGGGCAGCGGGGAACACTGAAGCTTTCTTT.

The J gene is TRBJ2-7, the V gene TRBV18; 7 bases align to TRBD1. The CDR3 runs 14 residues. V was clipped by 6 bases and J by 1 base; unmatched bases: 6. Germline-derived CDR1 and CDR2 are KGHSH and LQKENI. The DNA for the CDR3 is TGTGCCAGCTCGGCTGGGACAGATTCCTACGAGCAGTACTTC. Residues: CASSAGTDSYEQYF.

V usage is TRBV4-1 and J usage is TRBJ2-1; possible D gene TRBD2, 5 bases. The germline V gene has CDR1 MGHRA and CDR2 YSYEKL. The CDR3 contains 12 residues. Deletions cut 1 base from V and 8 bases from J, with 6 bases between. The DNA of the CDR3 is TGCGCCAGCAGCCAAGTCGGGGATGAGCAGTTCTTC. Its translation is CASSQVGDEQFF.

This rearrangement joins TRBV9 to TRBJ2-2; tentative D call: TRBD2 (5 bases). This CDR3 has 14 residues. V was pared by 0 bases and J by 7 bases, with 10 bases between. The germline CDR1 and CDR2 sequences are SGDLS and YYNGEE. CDR3 sequence reads: CASSVEGLDGELFF. The CDR3 coding sequence is TGTGCCAGCAGCGTAGAAGGACTGGACGGGGAGCTGTTTTTT.

The chain recombines TRBV9 with TRBJ1-4; 8 bases match TRBD1. The CDR3 runs 14 residues. Germline V gives CDR1 SGDLS, CDR2 YYNGEE. Trimming cost V 3 bases and J 8 bases; bases outside gene matches: 6. CDR3 nucleotide sequence: TGTGCCAGCAGCGCCGGACAGGGAGTGGAAAAACTGTTTTTT. It is translated as CASSAGQGVEKLFF.

CDR3 region: CASSADPGASGYTF. As DNA, the CDR3 is TGTGCCAGCAGTGCCGACCCTGGGGCGAGTGGCTACACCTTC. The genes are TRBV6-1 and TRBJ1-2; weak D call: TRBD1 (5 bases). CDR1 is MNHNS, CDR2 SASEGT, per germline. The CDR3 extends over 14 amino acids. Trimming stripped 4 bases from V and 7 bases from J, with 16 bases between.

This clone was detected many times. A far larger clone is only one base removed, so a read error is likely. Within the sample, other DNA sequences also encode this same CDR3. This chain joins TRBV30 and TRBJ1-1, with D tentatively TRBD1 (6 bases). The CDR3 runs to 13 residues. CDR1 and CDR2 (germline): GTSNPN, SVGIG (reference sequence). Trimming took 5 bases from V and 6 from J, leaving 16 bases between them. In nucleotides, the CDR3 is TGTGCCTGGTCCGCAGGGGTTCGGGCTGAAGCTTTCTTT. It encodes CAWSAGVRAEAFF.

The chain joins TRBV4-1 to TRBJ2-3; D may be TRBD1 (6 bases). Trimming removed 0 bases from V and 4 bases from J, with 17 bases in between. The CDR3 extends over 17 amino acids. Germline V gene lookup returns CDR1 MGHRA and CDR2 YSYEKL. CDR3 in amino acids: CASSQDALGGTADTQYF. The CDR3, as DNA: TGCGCCAGCAGCCAAGATGCTTTAGGGGGTACGGCAGATACGCAGTATTTT.

This clone was counted once. The genes are TRBV19 and TRBJ2-5; TRBD2 matches 7 bases. The CDR3 is 16 amino acids. Trimming removed 7 bases from V and 5 bases from J; junction bases left unmatched: 16. Germline-derived CDR1 and CDR2 are LNHDA and SQIVND (reference sequence). The CDR3 is CASTFSGAGRVETQYF. The CDR3 nucleotides read TGTGCCAGTACTTTTAGCGGAGCGGGGAGAGTGGAGACCCAGTACTTC.

The gene calls are TRBV7-2 and TRBJ1-1, with 8 bases fitting TRBD1. Trimming removed 3 bases from V and 1 base from J; junction bases left unmatched: 10. Germline CDR1 and CDR2: SGHTA and FQGNSA. There are 17 residues in the CDR3. The CDR3 DNA reads as TGTGCCAGCAGCTTCCTCGACAGGGGCGTCGGGAACACTGAAGCTTTCTTT. Amino acids: CASSFLDRGVGNTEAFF.